This T cell receptor (beta chain) was retrieved from a study of blood T cells in healthy people across ages. Using a J-beta primer mix together with a sample-barcoded 5' primer, a second PCR was run for roughly 7 to 12 cycles. Unique molecular identifiers of 12 random nucleotides labeled each cDNA. MiXCR, applied by TCRdb to the 5' RACE reads, yields one record per CDR3 protein. The sample consists of around 780,000 distinct CDR3 sequences, 56% of them appearing once. This clonotype turned up a few times. Sequences were obtained from blood. The receptor's source is a man aged 40-49 years in good health.

The CDR3 spells CASSPKGQGNEQFF. CDR3 nucleotide sequence: TGTGCCAGCAGCCCGAAGGGACAGGGGAATGAGCAGTTCTTC. The V and J genes are TRBV7-2 and TRBJ2-1; TRBD1 agrees at 10 bases. V gave up 5 bases and J gave up 7 bases; unmatched junction bases: 5. Germline CDR1 and CDR2: SGHTA and FQGNSA. The CDR3 sequence is 14 residues long.